The next 31 T cell receptor beta chains were all read from a single sample in a study of cytotoxic CD8 clonotypes in ibrutinib-treated CLL. The data were produced by immunoSEQ multiplex PCR, yet TCRdb's version contains in-frame clones alone and is incomplete. The sample lists hundreds of thousands of clones, roughly 70% occurring once. The material was PBMCs, obtained after 36 months of ibrutinib treatment. The source is a human donor with chronic lymphocytic leukemia.

The chain links TRBV5-6 to TRBJ2-7; D uncertain. The V and J ends lost 0 bases and 0 bases respectively, with 7 bases between them. This CDR3 has 14 residues. Germline CDR1 is SGHDT and CDR2 is YYEEEE. The CDR3 nucleotides are TGTGCCAGCAGCTTGGTCCCCGTCTCCTACGAGCAGTACTTC. This codes for CASSLVPVSYEQYF.

The rearrangement joins TRBV27 to TRBJ2-1; perhaps D is TRBD1 or TRBD2 (5 bases each). Trimming cost V 1 base and J 7 bases, with 14 bases left between them. In germline, CDR1 is MNHEY, CDR2 SMNVEV (reference sequence). This CDR3 comprises 15 residues. The CDR3 DNA sequence: TGTGCCAGCAGTTTATTTATGGGGGAGAAGAATGAGCAGTTCTTC. Translated: CASSLFMGEKNEQFF.

This clone was counted once. The chain recombines TRBV28 with TRBJ1-2; maybe TRBD1 (5 bases). V gave up 0 bases and J gave up 6 bases, with 11 bases separating them. Germline CDR1 is MDHEN and CDR2 is SYDVKM. The CDR3 contains 14 residues. In DNA form, the CDR3 reads TGTGCCAGCAGTTTATGGGACATTTTTCATGGCTACACCTTC. The encoded protein is CASSLWDIFHGYTF.

The chain joins TRBV18 to TRBJ1-2; tentatively, D is TRBD1 (6 bases). CDR3 size: 21 residues. Looked up from germline, CDR1 is KGHSH and CDR2 is LQKENI. V was cut by 1 base and J by 1 base, with 28 bases left in between. Written as DNA, the CDR3 is TGTGCCAGCTCACCACAAGCGACCCTGGACAGCGCAGCCGAAGTTAACTATGGCTACACCTTC. It yields the protein CASSPQATLDSAAEVNYGYTF.

This clone was counted between two and nine times. The J gene is TRBJ2-5, the V gene TRBV5-1; 7 nucleotides agree with TRBD2. Looked up from germline, CDR1 is SGHRS and CDR2 is YFSETQ. The CDR3 has 13 amino acids. Trimming cost V 4 bases and J 5 bases; bases outside gene matches: 5. This chain's CDR3 is CASSGLDPETQYF. The CDR3 DNA follows: TGCGCCAGCAGCGGACTAGATCCCGAGACCCAGTACTTC. The full variable domain, rest sourced from reference TRBV5-1 and TRBJ2-5, is KAGVTQTPRYLIKTRGQQVTLSCSPISGHRSVSWYQQTPGQGLQFLFEYFSETQRNKGNFPGRFSGRQFSNSRSEMNVSTLELGDSALYLCASSGLDPETQYFGPGTRLLVL.

The J gene is TRBJ2-7, the V gene TRBV6-5, with D tentatively TRBD2 (6 bases). CDR1 and CDR2 from the germline V gene are MNHEY and SVGAGI. V lost 4 bases to trimming and J lost 6 bases, with 13 bases between them. The CDR3 has 13 residues. This CDR3 is CASSFTPGGEQYF. CDR3 DNA sequence: TGTGCCAGCAGTTTCACCCCCGGGGGCGAGCAGTACTTC.

J is TRBJ2-7 and V is TRBV7-2, with D hard to call. Germline lookup yields CDR1 SGHTA and CDR2 FQGNSA. Between the trimmed V and J ends, which lost 1 base and 6 bases, there was a span of 16 bases. There are 15 residues in the CDR3. This chain's CDR3 is CASSLEPGGSGEQYF. CDR3 DNA: TGTGCCAGCAGCTTAGAGCCGGGTGGCTCGGGCGAGCAGTACTTC.

This clone was picked up a small number of times. The V gene is TRBV18, the J gene TRBJ1-1; D is perhaps TRBD1 (5 bases). Germline CDR1 is KGHSH and CDR2 is LQKENI. V was clipped by 4 bases and J by 0 bases, with 21 bases between them. The CDR3 spans 18 residues. CDR3 sequence: CASSLVQGTGRLNTEAFF. CDR3 DNA sequence: TGTGCCAGCTCACTCGTTCAAGGGACGGGCAGACTGAACACTGAAGCTTTCTTT.

This rearrangement joins TRBV7-6 to TRBJ2-5; TRBD2 matches 12 bases. Germline-derived CDR1 and CDR2 are SGHVS and FNYEAQ. V shed 1 base, J shed 5 bases, and the junction held 8 bases outside the gene matches. The CDR3 contains 17 residues. Written as DNA, the CDR3 is TGTGCCAGCAGCTTAGGTCCTAGCGGGGGGGCCTGGGAGACCCAGTACTTC. Translated: CASSLGPSGGAWETQYF.

This clone was picked up one time. The chain recombines TRBV19 with TRBJ2-7; tentative D call: TRBD1 (6 bases). CDR1 and CDR2 from the germline V gene are LNHDA and SQIVND (reference sequence). This CDR3 is 16 amino acids long. V shed 1 base and J shed 1 base, with 14 bases lying between them. The CDR3 DNA sequence: TGTGCCAGTAGTATAGGGGCGGAGAGGGGGTCCTACGAGCAGTACTTC. It encodes CASSIGAERGSYEQYF.

As DNA, the CDR3 is TGTGCCAGCAGTGATCCCCCTCACAATCAGCCCCAGCATTTT. It encodes CASSDPPHNQPQHF. J is TRBJ1-5 and V is TRBV2, with D unresolved. Germline CDR1 is SNHLY and CDR2 is FYNNEI. The CDR3 totals 14 residues. V gave up 3 bases and J gave up 3 bases, with 9 bases separating them.

The chain is built from TRBV19 and TRBJ1-6; 8 positions match TRBD1. Germline V gene sequence: CDR1 LNHDA, CDR2 SQIVND (reference sequence). The CDR3 extends over 15 amino acids. After removal of 5 bases from V and 13 bases from J, the junction contained 13 bases not matched to a gene. The CDR3 is CASSPDRVGFRPLHF. The CDR3 DNA reads as TGTGCCAGTAGTCCGGACAGGGTGGGGTTTCGGCCCCTCCACTTT.

The rearrangement links TRBV2 to TRBJ2-7; D might be TRBD2 (6 bases). V dropped 4 bases and J dropped 1 base, with 14 bases sitting between them. Germline loops: CDR1 SNHLY, CDR2 FYNNEI. The length of the CDR3 is 15 residues. The CDR3 DNA reads as TGTGCCAGCAGTGTCTCGGGGGTTGTATCCTACGAGCAGTACTTC. It codes for CASSVSGVVSYEQYF.

The chain recombines TRBV29-1 with TRBJ2-7; D remains unclear. CDR3 length: 10 amino acids. CDR1 is SQVTM and CDR2 is ANQGSEA in the germline V gene. V was trimmed by 7 bases and J by 5 bases, leaving 9 bases between them. Here the CDR3 reads CSAWANEQYF. DNA of the CDR3: TGCAGCGCCTGGGCCAACGAGCAGTACTTC.

The chain has TRBV6-5 and TRBJ1-4; the match to TRBD1 covers 8 bases. This CDR3 contains 14 residues. Trimming cost V 6 bases and J 5 bases; bases outside gene matches: 5. Looked up from germline, CDR1 is MNHEY and CDR2 is SVGAGI. The DNA of the CDR3 is TGTGCCAGCAGCACACAGGGGGGGAATGAAAAACTGTTTTTT. This sequence encodes CASSTQGGNEKLFF.

The V gene is TRBV7-9, the J gene TRBJ2-7; tentative D call: TRBD2 (6 bases). The CDR3 is made up of 14 amino acids. Germline V gene sequence: CDR1 SEHNR, CDR2 FQNEAQ (reference sequence). V was cut by 3 bases and J by 1 base, with 10 bases left in between. The CDR3 DNA follows: TGTGCCAGCAGCTTCACTAGCAGTTCCTACGAGCAGTACTTC. This translates into CASSFTSSSYEQYF.

The chain joins TRBV7-8 to TRBJ1-1; D is perhaps TRBD1 (6 bases). V gave up 1 base and J gave up 4 bases, with 22 bases separating them. Germline CDR1 and CDR2: SGHVS and FQNEAQ. This CDR3 comprises 18 residues. CDR3 DNA: TGTGCCAGCAGCTTAGTTTCACGGTCAGGGGCCGGGGGCACTGAAGCTTTCTTT. Protein sequence: CASSLVSRSGAGGTEAFF.

This clone was seen a few times. This sequence joins TRBV10-1 and TRBJ1-6; D remains ambiguous. Trimming cost V 2 bases and J 2 bases, with 16 bases left between them. Germline CDR1 and CDR2: WNHNN and SYGVQD (reference sequence). The CDR3 is 18 amino acids. The CDR3 sequence is CASSEEEREGPYNSPLHF. The CDR3 nucleotides are TGCGCCAGCAGTGAGGAGGAGCGGGAGGGCCCCTATAATTCACCCCTCCACTTT.

The chain links TRBV7-8 to TRBJ1-1, with D possibly matching TRBD1 (5 bases). Germline V gene data show CDR1 as SGHVS and CDR2 as FQNEAQ. This CDR3 is built from 15 residues. Between the trimmed V and J ends, which lost 5 bases and 5 bases, there was a span of 18 bases. The CDR3 here is CASSESPGRKTEAFF. The CDR3, as DNA: TGTGCCAGCAGCGAATCCCCAGGGAGGAAGACTGAAGCTTTCTTT.

The rearrangement joins TRBV10-3 to TRBJ2-5; 9 bases are shared with TRBD2. CDR3 length: 14 amino acids. The germline V gene has CDR1 ENHRY and CDR2 SYGVKD. The trim removed 10 bases at V and 2 bases at J, leaving 8 bases unmatched. The CDR3 nucleotides read TGTGCCACCGCCGCGGCGGGGGGGCAAGAGACCCAGTACTTC. Residues: CATAAAGGQETQYF.

This chain links TRBV7-2 with TRBJ1-2, with 9 bases that match TRBD1. Germline CDR1 SGHTA, CDR2 FQGNSA. The V and J ends lost 3 bases and 8 bases, in that order; junction bases with no gene match: 13. This CDR3 has 16 residues. CDR3 bases: TGTGCCAGCAGCTTGGAGCGGGACAGGGCTAGGCTAGGCTACACCTTC. Residues: CASSLERDRARLGYTF.

V gene TRBV6-1 combines with J gene TRBJ2-7; tentative D call: TRBD1 (6 bases). Trimming took 4 bases from V and 4 from J, leaving 14 bases between them. The V gene's germline CDR1 is MNHNS and CDR2 SASEGT. The CDR3 is 14 residues long. The CDR3 loop is CASSVEQGRYEQYF. Here the CDR3 DNA reads TGTGCCAGCAGTGTTGAACAGGGCAGGTACGAGCAGTACTTC.

This rearrangement joins TRBV11-2 to TRBJ1-2; no firm D call. This CDR3 is built from 13 residues. CDR1 and CDR2 (germline): SGHAT, FQNNGV. Trimming removed 5 bases at V and 2 bases at J, with 9 bases between. The CDR3 loop is CASSRGPNYGYTF. For the CDR3, the DNA is TGTGCCAGCAGCCGAGGGCCCAACTATGGCTACACCTTC. Full variable domain (missing parts from reference TRBV11-2 and TRBJ1-2): EAGVAQSPRYKIIEKRQSVAFWCNPISGHATLYWYQQILGQGPKLLIQFQNNGVVDDSQLPKDRFSAERLKGVDSTLKIQPAKLEDSAVYLCASSRGPNYGYTFGSGTRLTVV.

The J gene is TRBJ1-1, the V gene TRBV4-1; 7 bases are shared with TRBD1. CDR3 length equals 14 residues. Unmatched junction bases numbered 8, after V lost 3 bases and J lost 7 bases. From germline, CDR1 is MGHRA and CDR2 YSYEKL. CDR3 nucleotides: TGCGCCAGCAGCCATACCCGGGACAGCCTTGAAGCTTTCTTT. Residues: CASSHTRDSLEAFF.

The chain employs TRBV28 and TRBJ1-5; D is possibly TRBD1 (5 bases). Trimming shortened V by 2 bases and J by 0 bases, and 11 bases separated the two germline ends. Per germline, CDR1 MDHEN and CDR2 SYDVKM. The length of the CDR3 is 16 residues. This CDR3 is CASSLSRGISNQPQHF. The CDR3 region has the DNA TGTGCCAGCAGTTTAAGTCGGGGGATTAGCAATCAGCCCCAGCATTTT.

The chain carries TRBV25-1 and TRBJ2-7; 7 bases match TRBD1. The CDR3 loop spans 12 amino acids. The V gene's germline CDR1 is MGHDK and CDR2 SYGVNS. Unmatched junction bases numbered 4, after V lost 6 bases and J lost 5 bases. The CDR3 region has the DNA TGTGCCAGCAGGATAGGGGGCAACGAGCAGTACTTC. Its translation: CASRIGGNEQYF.

The chain employs TRBV5-1 and TRBJ2-3; possibly TRBD2 for D (5 bases). Trimming took 0 bases from V and 7 from J, leaving 9 bases between them. The CDR3 sequence is 13 residues long. Germline CDR1 reads SGHRS; CDR2 reads YFSETQ. CDR3 loop: CASSLVGSHTQYF. The CDR3, as DNA: TGCGCCAGCAGCTTGGTAGGGAGCCATACGCAGTATTTT.

This sequence joins TRBV15 and TRBJ2-7; TRBD1 aligns across 9 bases. Germline CDR1 and CDR2: LNHNV and YYDKDF (reference sequence). V lost 5 bases to trimming and J lost 7 bases; unmatched junction nucleotides: 21. This CDR3 is built from 18 residues. CDR3 amino acids: CATSRQGGQGGPGREQYF. The CDR3, as DNA: TGTGCCACCAGCCGACAGGGGGGACAGGGAGGGCCGGGAAGGGAGCAGTACTTC.

The CDR3: CASGFTRNTEAFF. The CDR3 nucleotides are TGTGCTAGTGGTTTCACACGGAACACTGAAGCTTTCTTT. The chain is built from TRBV12-5 and TRBJ1-1; D unclear. The CDR3 is 13 amino acids. Trimming stripped 3 bases from V and 1 base from J, with 6 bases between. CDR1 LGHNT and CDR2 FRNRAP come from the germline V gene.

V is TRBV27 and J is TRBJ2-7; possible D gene TRBD2, 7 bases. Looked up from germline, CDR1 is MNHEY and CDR2 is SMNVEV (reference sequence). V was clipped by 6 bases and J by 2 bases, with 14 bases between them. CDR3 length equals 14 residues. This chain's CDR3 is CASRGGDSAYEQYF. In nucleotides, the CDR3 is TGTGCCAGCAGAGGGGGGGACTCCGCCTACGAGCAGTACTTC.

V gene TRBV25-1 combines with J gene TRBJ2-3; D is perhaps TRBD1 (5 bases). Germline V lookup: CDR1 MGHDK, CDR2 SYGVNS. V was shortened by 1 base and J by 6 bases, with 14 bases between the two germline ends. The CDR3 has 15 amino acids. The CDR3 protein is CASSEWRQGMDTQYF. The DNA of the CDR3 is TGTGCCAGCAGTGAATGGCGTCAGGGAATGGATACGCAGTATTTT.